This paragraph reports one T cell receptor (beta chain). The antigen it binds to is not known. No quality values exist for individual bases; no much larger clone is one base distant. The method was the immunoSEQ multiplex PCR assay. TCRdb mirrors the immuneACCESS table, restricted to in-frame sequences. Some clones are absent from its copies; in checked studies, under half trace to an unresolved V gene, and the reason for the others is unknown. The sample records over 85,000 clones, 85% to 95% of which are singletons. In total, the top ten clones hold roughly 2% of the sample. This entry belongs to a study of T cell changes during pregnancy in multiple sclerosis (dated by TCRdb to 2018 to 2020). About the study as a whole: The study examined how the T cell repertoire changed over the course of pregnancy in women with multiple sclerosis.

V loses 6 bases, J loses 3 bases, and the germline ends lie 12 bases apart. Reading the germline V gene gives CDR1 MNHEY and CDR2 SVGAGI. From the cysteine through the phenylalanine, the CDR3 covers 13 amino acids. CDR3 DNA only is kept here, 39 bases in frame from base 1. The material was peripheral blood, obtained in the first trimester of pregnancy. The V gene is TRBV6-5 and the J gene is TRBJ2-7, with the D segment identity uncertain. The sequence was collected from a female donor in good health, enrolled as a control in a pregnancy study. For the CDR3, the sequence is CASSLGSYYEQYF. The DNA sequence is given as TGTGCCAGCAGCCTCGGGTCCTACTACGAGCAGTACTTC.